This paragraph reports one T cell receptor (beta chain). The antigen is undetermined. The entirety of the isolated RNA underwent reverse transcription, so expressed TCRB transcripts were sequenced. Measured with immunoSEQ multiplex PCR; TCRdb has only the in-frame clones, and not every one. The data show approximately 150,000 clones, about 13% seen once. These data come from a study of beta chain features in type 1 diabetes. Study-wide results and limits: Moderate but significant shortening of TCRB CDR3s was recorded in all four CD4+ subsets from Type 1 diabetes patients. Insertion counts at VDJ junctions were lower in type 1 diabetes patients, who also showed more deletions there. Whether HLA type influences TCRB rearrangement remained unresolved here.

V gave up 6 bases and J gave up 8 bases; unmatched junction bases: 12. Germline lookup yields CDR1 MDHEN and CDR2 SYDVKM. CDR3 size: 15 residues. The rearrangement uses TRBV28 and TRBJ2-3; 9 positions agree with TRBD1. The origin of this receptor is a man between 18 and 35 years old with type 1 diabetes. The material sequenced was central memory CD4+ T cells from blood. CDR3 loop: CASRYPGQGPVTQYF. CDR3 bases: TGTGCCAGCAGATACCCGGGACAGGGCCCTGTTACGCAGTATTTT.